Below, 20 T cell receptor beta chains from the same sample are listed, as sequenced in a study of T-cell memory formation after mild COVID-19. TCRdb redid the calling of the 5' RACE reads with MiXCR, one entry per CDR3 protein. Seen here are about 340,000 distinct CDR3 sequences, 13% observed once, and the top ten hold roughly 23%. Specimen: PBMCs or a T cell subset sorted from them (not recorded which). All receptors come from a man younger than 35 who had mild COVID-19 (a few samples of this study predate the infection). Cell type and time point are not known.

This clonotype was observed at least ten times. This chain connects TRBV5-1 to TRBJ2-5; D may correspond to TRBD1 or TRBD2 (5 bases each). The CDR3 extends over 14 amino acids. Trimming removed 5 bases from V and 2 bases from J, with 13 bases in between. The germline CDR1 and CDR2 sequences are SGHRS and YFSETQ. CDR3 protein: CASRGLTGQETQYF. The CDR3 nucleotides read TGCGCCAGCAGGGGGCTAACGGGGCAAGAGACCCAGTACTTC. The entire variable domain, with the rest obtained from reference TRBV5-1 and TRBJ2-5, is as follows: KAGVTQTPRYLIKTRGQQVTLSCSPISGHRSVSWYQQTPGQGLQFLFEYFSETQRNKGNFPGRFSGRQFSNSRSEMNVSTLELGDSALYLCASRGLTGQETQYFGPGTRLLVL.

This clonotype occurred a few times. The chain combines TRBV7-9 with TRBJ2-1; the match to TRBD1 covers 9 bases. J was trimmed by 4 bases and V by 7 bases; bases with no gene match: 8. The CDR3 length is 15 residues. Germline V gene data show CDR1 as SEHNR and CDR2 as FQNEAQ (reference sequence). CDR3 DNA: TGTGCCAGCACCCCGGGACAGGGCCTTTACAATGAGCAGTTCTTC. Its protein is CASTPGQGLYNEQFF.

This clonotype was counted a few times. The chain links TRBV12-3 or TRBV12-4 to TRBJ2-7; D gene uncertain. V shed 5 bases and J shed 3 bases, with 5 bases lying between them. This CDR3 has 11 amino acids. The CDR3 here is CASSRVYEQYF. The CDR3 nucleotides are TGTGCCAGCAGTCGCGTCTACGAGCAGTACTTC.

Only a few counts were recorded for this clonotype. The rearrangement uses TRBV4-2 and TRBJ2-7; TRBD2 is a possible D gene (6 bases). The CDR3 totals 14 residues. The germline CDR1 and CDR2 sequences are LGHNA and YNFKEQ. V lost 3 bases and J lost 3, with 12 bases in between. The CDR3 protein is CASSHRGTLYEQYF. CDR3 nucleotides: TGTGCCAGCAGCCATCGCGGGACTCTCTACGAGCAGTACTTC.

There are many counts of this clonotype. The CDR3 nucleotides are TGTGCCAGCAGCTTAGCGCGAGGGGACACTGAAGCTTTCTTT. As protein: CASSLARGDTEAFF. The rearrangement uses TRBV7-2 and TRBJ1-1; TRBD1 might be the D (5 bases). Between the trimmed V and J ends, which lost 0 bases and 3 bases, there was a span of 8 bases. The CDR3 runs to 14 residues. Per the germline V gene, CDR1 is SGHTA and CDR2 is FQGNSA.

This clonotype was observed a handful of times. The chain links TRBV13 to TRBJ2-7; 8 bases are shared with TRBD1. V trimming: 4 bases; J trimming: 2 bases; junction bases outside the gene matches: 4. Germline assignment: CDR1 PRHDT and CDR2 FYEKMQ (reference sequence). This CDR3 region has 14 residues. The CDR3 here is CASSYQDRAYEQYF. CDR3 sequence (DNA): TGTGCCAGCAGCTACCAGGACAGGGCCTACGAGCAGTACTTC.

This chain uses TRBV7-3 with TRBJ2-1, with 9 bases aligning to TRBD2. With V trimmed by 5 bases and J by 6 bases, 11 bases remained unmatched. Germline CDR1 and CDR2: SGHTA and FQGTGA. The length of the CDR3 is 16 residues. As DNA, the CDR3 is TGTGCCAGCAGCGCGAGTAGCGGGAGTGTGGGCAATGAGCAGTTCTTC. Its translation is CASSASSGSVGNEQFF.

This clonotype came up a few times. The chain couples TRBV5-1 to TRBJ2-3; D is unclear. The CDR3 sequence is 15 residues long. CDR1 is SGHRS, CDR2 YFSETQ, per germline. Between the trimmed V and J ends, which lost 5 bases and 2 bases, there was a span of 15 bases. Written as DNA, the CDR3 is TGCGCCAGCAGTATTGGCAGAGTAAACACAGATACGCAGTATTTT. It encodes CASSIGRVNTDTQYF.

The CDR3 DNA reads TGTGCCAGCAGCCAAGATGTGGGGGGGCCCCAGCATTTT. Translation gives CASSQDVGGPQHF. The chain has TRBV4-2 and TRBJ1-5, with D tentatively TRBD1 (5 bases). The length of the CDR3 is 13 residues. Trimming left V 0 bases short and J 9 bases short, with 9 bases between. In germline, CDR1 is LGHNA, CDR2 YNFKEQ.

The chain uses TRBV2 and TRBJ2-7; possibly TRBD1 for D (5 bases). The CDR3 length is 13 residues. V was trimmed by 7 bases and J by 6 bases, leaving 16 bases between them. From germline, CDR1 is SNHLY and CDR2 FYNNEI. CDR3 protein: CASNPRDHAEQYF. CDR3 coding DNA: TGTGCCAGCAATCCCAGGGATCACGCCGAGCAGTACTTC.

The rearrangement joins TRBV4-3 to TRBJ1-4; D gene ambiguous. The V end was cut by 4 bases, the J end by 0 bases, with 15 bases between. The CDR3 runs 17 residues. The germline V gene encodes CDR1 LGHNA and CDR2 YSLEER. The CDR3 loop reads CASSPVWWDATNEKLFF. The CDR3 bases are TGCGCCAGCAGCCCAGTGTGGTGGGATGCAACTAATGAAAAACTGTTTTTT.

This clonotype has a handful of counts. The V gene is TRBV12-3 or TRBV12-4, the J gene TRBJ2-7; the D gene is possibly TRBD2 (6 bases). This CDR3 has 14 amino acids. V gave up 5 bases and J gave up 4 bases, with 15 bases separating them. Written as DNA, the CDR3 is TGTGCCAGCAGTCCCGAGGGGACTGGATACGAGCAGTACGTC. This gives the protein CASSPEGTGYEQYV.

There are many counts of this clonotype. The V call is TRBV7-2, the J call TRBJ2-7; a possible D gene is TRBD1 (7 bases). V lost 4 bases and J 0 bases, leaving 10 bases between the germline ends. There are 14 residues in the CDR3. Looked up from germline, CDR1 is SGHTA and CDR2 is FQGNSA. CDR3: CASSSGGSSYEQYF. CDR3 in DNA: TGTGCCAGCAGCTCAGGGGGGAGCTCCTACGAGCAGTACTTC.

V gene TRBV2 combines with J gene TRBJ1-1, with D uncertain. Trimming pared 3 bases from V and 5 bases from J, leaving 10 bases between. The germline V gene has CDR1 SNHLY and CDR2 FYNNEI. This CDR3 spans 13 amino acids. CDR3 nucleotides: TGTGCCAGCAGTGAGGGGTGGAGAACTGAAGCTTTCTTT. Amino acids: CASSEGWRTEAFF.

V and J are TRBV12-3 or TRBV12-4 and TRBJ2-3; D perhaps matches TRBD2 (6 bases). V gave up 8 bases and J gave up 6 bases, with 18 bases separating them. The CDR3 has 14 residues. CDR3 DNA: TGTGCCAGCGAGGGGCGGGGAGTGCAGGATACGCAGTATTTT. This sequence encodes CASEGRGVQDTQYF.

This clonotype was seen at least ten times. This chain links TRBV25-1 with TRBJ2-3, with unresolved D. The CDR3 loop spans 14 amino acids. Germline V gives CDR1 MGHDK, CDR2 SYGVNS. The germline V and J ends were trimmed by 3 bases and 0 bases, with 7 bases remaining between them. This CDR3 reads CASSDRPSTDTQYF. The CDR3 DNA sequence: TGTGCCAGCAGTGATCGGCCTAGCACAGATACGCAGTATTTT.

This chain links TRBV11-2 with TRBJ2-3; TRBD2 agrees at 9 bases. This CDR3 is 13 amino acids long. With 5 bases clipped from V and 7 bases from J, the junction kept 4 bases outside the gene matches. Germline CDR1 and CDR2: SGHAT and FQNNGV. CDR3 sequence (DNA): TGTGCCAGCAGCCCGGGGACTAGCCATACGCAGTATTTT. Protein: CASSPGTSHTQYF.

This clonotype was seen only a few times. The chain uses TRBV5-8 and TRBJ2-7, with D maybe TRBD1 (5 bases). Trimming removed 0 bases at V and 0 bases at J, with 13 bases between. Germline V gene lookup returns CDR1 SGHTS and CDR2 YDEGEE. CDR3 length: 16 amino acids. This chain's CDR3 is CASSLDPGPSSYEQYF. DNA for the CDR3: TGTGCCAGCAGCTTGGATCCAGGGCCGAGCTCCTACGAGCAGTACTTC.

This clonotype was detected a few times. This chain links TRBV7-6 with TRBJ2-4, with TRBD2 matching 10 bases. V was pared by 5 bases and J by 15 bases, with 13 bases of the junction left unmatched. This CDR3 is built from 14 residues. CDR1 is SGHVS and CDR2 is FNYEAQ in the germline V gene. The CDR3 DNA reads TGTGCCAGCAGCCCGGGGGTCGTACTAGCGGGGATGTACTTC. It is translated as CASSPGVVLAGMYF.

The rearrangement uses TRBV7-3 and TRBJ1-6; D gene uncertain. Trimming took off 4 bases at V and 14 bases at J, with 15 bases between the two ends. This CDR3 has 13 amino acids. Germline CDR1 is SGHTA and CDR2 is FQGTGA. DNA of the CDR3: TGTGCCAGCAGCTCATCAGGAGGCTCGGCCCTCCACTTT. This gives the protein CASSSSGGSALHF. The full variable domain, its missing parts supplied by reference TRBV7-3 and TRBJ1-6, is GAGVSQTPSNKVTEKGKYVELRCDPISGHTALYWYRQSLGQGPEFLIYFQGTGAADDSGLPNDRFFAVRPEGSVSTLKIQRTERGDSAVYLCASSSSGGSALHFGNGTRLTVT.